The 11 T cell receptor beta chains given below trace back to one sample, sequenced in a study of PD-L1 blockade in urothelial cancer. The repertoire was sequenced with immunoSEQ multiplex PCR; TCRdb's copy has only in-frame clones and lacks some. The sample carries 80,000 to 100,000 clones, about 81% recorded once. Here the sequenced sample was PBMCs, taken around atezolizumab (anti-PD-L1) treatment. The receptors shown here come from an older man with urothelial cancer.

The chain couples TRBV7-2 to TRBJ2-5; tentative D call: TRBD1 (5 bases). CDR1 is SGHTA, CDR2 FQGNSA, per germline. The V end was cut by 2 bases, the J end by 5 bases, with 12 bases between. The CDR3 runs 14 residues. CDR3 amino acids: CASSLPGQGETQYF. The CDR3 DNA follows: TGTGCCAGCAGCTTACCAGGGCAAGGGGAGACCCAGTACTTC. Full variable domain (rest looked up from reference TRBV7-2 and TRBJ2-5): GAGVSQSPSNKVTEKGKDVELRCDPISGHTALYWYRQSLGQGLEFLIYFQGNSAPDKSGLPSDRFSAERTGGSVSTLTIQRTQQEDSAVYLCASSLPGQGETQYFGPGTRLLVL.

The chain employs TRBV5-1 and TRBJ2-5, with TRBD2 matching over 15 bases. Germline V CDR1 and CDR2: SGHRS, YFSETQ. This CDR3 region has 23 residues. Trimming took 4 bases from V and 0 from J; bases not matched to a gene: 22. CDR3 residues: CASSRPGRTSGGARAEYQETQYF. CDR3 bases: TGCGCCAGCAGCCGTCCTGGTCGGACTAGCGGGGGGGCCCGGGCAGAGTACCAAGAGACCCAGTACTTC.

The chain has TRBV7-2 and TRBJ2-2; 11 bases fit TRBD1. J gave up 6 bases and V 5 bases, and 8 bases lay outside the gene matches. This CDR3 comprises 16 residues. Germline CDR1 reads SGHTA; CDR2 reads FQGNSA. The CDR3 DNA is TGTGCCAGCAGCCCGAGGACAGGGGGCAGCGCCGGGGAGCTGTTTTTT. Encoded protein: CASSPRTGGSAGELFF.

Only a few counts were recorded for this clone. The chain's CDR3 is CATRSGVAGDTQYF. The CDR3 DNA reads TGTGCCACCAGATCGGGGGTAGCGGGAGATACGCAGTATTTT. The chain couples TRBV15 to TRBJ2-3, with TRBD2 matching 7 bases. The CDR3 loop spans 14 amino acids. Germline lookup yields CDR1 LNHNV and CDR2 YYDKDF (reference sequence). The V gene end was trimmed by 6 bases and the J gene end by 5 bases; junction bases not matched to a gene: 8. Full variable domain (remainder filled in from reference TRBV15 and TRBJ2-3): DAMVIQNPRYQVTQFGKPVTLSCSQTLNHNVMYWYQQKSSQAPKLLFHYYDKDFNNEADTPDNFQSRRPNTSFCFLDIRSPGLGDTAMYLCATRSGVAGDTQYFGPGTRLTVL.

The genes are TRBV28 and TRBJ1-1; D is perhaps TRBD1 (6 bases). Germline V lookup: CDR1 MDHEN, CDR2 SYDVKM. The CDR3 is made up of 13 amino acids. V gave up 6 bases and J gave up 6 bases, with 14 bases separating them. The CDR3 sequence is CASRSPGVPEAFF. As DNA, the CDR3 is TGTGCCAGCAGGTCCCCAGGGGTTCCTGAAGCTTTCTTT.

This clone came up once. The rearrangement links TRBV6-5 to TRBJ1-1; TRBD1 matches at 8 bases. V shed 10 bases, J shed 3 bases, and the junction held 7 bases outside the gene matches. Germline CDR1 reads MNHEY; CDR2 reads SVGAGI. The CDR3 loop spans 13 amino acids. CDR3 in DNA: TGTGCCACCCTTGACAGGGGTTACACTGAAGCTTTCTTT. Translating gives CATLDRGYTEAFF.

This clone came up once. This chain uses TRBV5-1 with TRBJ2-1, with 8 bases lining up with TRBD1. The CDR3 is 14 residues long. Unmatched junction bases numbered 5, after V lost 4 bases and J lost 5 bases. The germline V gene has CDR1 SGHRS and CDR2 YFSETQ. The CDR3 region has the DNA TGCGCCAGCAGCCAGTCGGGACAGGACAATGAGCAGTTCTTC. Protein: CASSQSGQDNEQFF.

The rearrangement joins TRBV5-1 to TRBJ1-2; the D gene is possibly TRBD1 (6 bases). CDR1 and CDR2 from the germline V gene are SGHRS and YFSETQ. This CDR3 has 13 residues. The V and J ends lost 2 bases and 4 bases respectively, with 9 bases between them. The CDR3 DNA reads as TGCGCCAGCAGCTTACAGGGTTCCTATGGCTACACCTTC. This encodes CASSLQGSYGYTF.

The J gene is TRBJ2-1, the V gene TRBV11-2, with 10 positions matching TRBD2. V was clipped by 0 bases and J by 5 bases; unmatched bases: 7. Germline V CDR1 and CDR2: SGHAT, FQNNGV. This CDR3 spans 17 amino acids. CDR3 nucleotide sequence: TGTGCCAGCAGCTTAGATGGAGCGGGAGGGCCCCACAATGAGCAGTTCTTC. Translated: CASSLDGAGGPHNEQFF. Full variable domain (rest looked up from reference TRBV11-2 and TRBJ2-1): EAGVAQSPRYKIIEKRQSVAFWCNPISGHATLYWYQQILGQGPKLLIQFQNNGVVDDSQLPKDRFSAERLKGVDSTLKIQPAKLEDSAVYLCASSLDGAGGPHNEQFFGPGTRLTVL.

This sequence joins TRBV21-1 and TRBJ2-7; the table names TRBD2, a call not compared with the DNA. TRBV21-1 is a pseudogene locus. CDR3 length: 17 residues. As DNA, the CDR3 is TGTGCCAGCAGCAAAGCGGGCGGGAGGCTGAACTCCTACGAGCAGTACTTC. As protein: CASSKAGGRLNSYEQYF.

V and J are TRBV2 and TRBJ2-1; maybe TRBD2 (7 bases). Looked up from germline, CDR1 is SNHLY and CDR2 is FYNNEI. This CDR3 is built from 18 residues. V lost 7 bases and J lost 0, with 22 bases in between. The DNA of the CDR3 is TGTGCCAGCATCATAGGCCCCCGGCGGGGGCTCTCCTACAATGAGCAGTTCTTC. Translated: CASIIGPRRGLSYNEQFF.